These T cell receptor beta chains were read from a single sample in a study of regulatory T cells in long-lasting Graves disease. TCRdb reanalysed the multiplex PCR reads using MiXCR and keeps one entry per CDR3 protein. The sample lists under 450,000 distinct CDR3 sequences, roughly 17% occurring once. This same sample was also taken into another study, of T cells in Graves' hyperthyroidism and ophthalmopathy.

Sequenced material: peripheral blood mononuclear cells (PBMCs), taken at new diagnosis, from a patient treated with antithyroid drugs. These receptors originate from a woman between 18 and 29 years old with Graves disease. Both conserved end residues are part of each CDR3. A D gene is named only where the DNA matches it firmly. Size values are once, few and many counts, or a class for expanded clones, and some rows have none.

>few|TRBJ2-2|TRBV12-3/TRBV12-4|NA
TGTGCCAGCAGTTTTATACAGGGTTTAGGAGTGAGCACCGGGGAGCTGTTTTTT
CASSFIQGLGVSTGELFF
>many|TRBJ2-7|TRBV7-3|NA
TGTGCCAGCAGCTTATACAGGGAGTACGAGCAGTACTTC
CASSLYREYEQYF
>many|TRBJ2-3|TRBV18|NA
TGTGCCAGCTCACCGCAGGGGGATACGCAGTATTTT
CASSPQGDTQYF
>many|TRBJ2-3|TRBV6-2/TRBV6-3|NA
TGTGCCAGCACTCTCCTCCCCTCCGCAGATACGCAGTATTTT
CASTLLPSADTQYF
>NA|TRBJ2-1|TRBV27|NA
TGTGCCAGCAGTTCAGGGGGGTACAATGAGCAGTTCTTC
CASSSGGYNEQFF
>many|TRBJ2-3|TRBV27|NA
TGTGCCAGCAGTCGAAAAAGCACAGATACGCAGTATTTT
CASSRKSTDTQYF
>many|TRBJ2-5|TRBV7-3|NA
TGTGCCAGCAGCCCGTCCGGGCTAGCGAAAGAGACCCAGTACTTC
CASSPSGLAKETQYF
>many|TRBJ1-5|TRBV19|TRBD1
TGTGCCAGTACTACAGGGGCCGCTCAGCCCCAGCATTTT
CASTTGAAQPQHF
>NA|TRBJ1-3|TRBV13|NA
TGTGCCTTAAGGGAGACTGGAAACACCATATATTTT
CALRETGNTIYF
>many|TRBJ1-1|TRBV7-9|NA
TGTGCCAGCAGCTTTAGGCAGGGGCGCACTGAAGCTTTCTTT
CASSFRQGRTEAFF
>few|TRBJ2-7|TRBV5-1|TRBD1
TGCGCCAGCCATCCCGGGACAGCGTTTTACGAGCAGTACTTC
CASHPGTAFYEQYF
>many|TRBJ1-2|TRBV6-5|NA
TGTGCCAGCAGTTACTCGTCCGGGAATGGCTACACCTTC
CASSYSSGNGYTF
>many|TRBJ1-5|TRBV6-2/TRBV6-3|TRBD1
TGTGCCAGCAGTCCCGGGACAGGGTCGATTCGCAATCAGCCCCAGCATTTT
CASSPGTGSIRNQPQHF
>many|TRBJ1-1|TRBV20-1|NA
TGCAGTGCCCCCAAGGTTAGGGACACTGAAGCTTTCTTT
CSAPKVRDTEAFF
>many|TRBJ2-5|TRBV30|TRBD2
TGTGCCTGGGGAAGCGGGGGGCTACAAGAGACCCAGTACTTC
CAWGSGGLQETQYF
>many|TRBJ2-7|TRBV12-3/TRBV12-4|NA
TGTGCCAGCAGCCTCAGGGAGATGGGCTACGAGCAGTACTTC
CASSLREMGYEQYF
>many|TRBJ2-1|TRBV5-1|NA
TGCGCCAGCAGCTCATCCACCGGGGCCTTCTACAATGAGCAGTTCTTC
CASSSSTGAFYNEQFF
>few|TRBJ2-3|TRBV7-9|TRBD2
TGTGCCAGCAGCTTCCCGGGACTAACGTATACAGATACGCAGTATTTT
CASSFPGLTYTDTQYF
>many|TRBJ2-7|TRBV11-3|TRBD2
TGTGCCAGCAGCTTAGGAGGGACTAGCTGGAGCGAGCAGTACTTC
CASSLGGTSWSEQYF
>many|TRBJ1-1|TRBV5-1|TRBD1
TGCGCCAGCGGACAGGGGTACACTGAAGCTTTCTTT
CASGQGYTEAFF
>many|TRBJ2-5|TRBV5-1|NA
TGCGCCAGCAGCCCCTCCCTGACGGGGGAGACCCAGTACTTC
CASSPSLTGETQYF
>many|TRBJ2-7|TRBV5-1|NA
TGCGCCAGCAGCCCCGAGCGGCCCCCCTACGAGCAGTACTTC
CASSPERPPYEQYF
>NA|TRBJ2-1|TRBV29-1|TRBD1
TGCAGCGTTGGCCCTCCCGGGACAGGTTACAATGAGCAGTTCTTC
CSVGPPGTGYNEQFF
>NA|TRBJ2-5|TRBV20-1|TRBD1
TGCAGTGCTAGTCCCGGGACAGGGTTCCAAGAGACCCAGTACTTC
CSASPGTGFQETQYF
>many|TRBJ2-1|TRBV5-1|TRBD2
TGCGCCAGCAGCTTGGGACTAGCGGGAGGTTACAATGAGCAGTTCTTC
CASSLGLAGGYNEQFF
>many|TRBJ1-4|TRBV30|NA
TGTGCCTGGAGACGGAAAGAGGAAAAACTGTTTTTT
CAWRRKEEKLFF
>NA|TRBJ1-3|TRBV29-1|NA
TGCAGCGGGACAGAGTCTGGAAACACCATATATTTT
CSGTESGNTIYF
>many|TRBJ2-3|TRBV5-1|TRBD2
TGCGCCAGCAGCTGGACTCCGGGACTAGCGGGGAGGGGTGGTAGCACAGATACGCAGTATTTT
CASSWTPGLAGRGGSTDTQYF
>few|TRBJ2-3|TRBV27|NA
TGTGCCAGCAGTTTATCGCGACCTAGCACAGATACGCAGTATTTT
CASSLSRPSTDTQYF
>NA|TRBJ2-3|TRBV5-4|NA
TGTGCCAGCAGCCAACGGGGGGCCGCAGATACGCAGTATTTT
CASSQRGAADTQYF
>many|TRBJ2-7|TRBV28|NA
TGTGCCAGCAGTTTAACCAGAGGTGGGGAGCAGTACTTC
CASSLTRGGEQYF
>NA|TRBJ1-5|TRBV7-3|NA
TGTGCCAGCAGCTGGCCGGGACGGAACAATCAGCCCCAGCATTTT
CASSWPGRNNQPQHF
>many|TRBJ2-6|TRBV30|TRBD1
TGTGCCTGGAGCACAGGGGGCTCTGGGGCCAACGTCCTGACTTTC
CAWSTGGSGANVLTF
>many|TRBJ2-2|TRBV11-2|NA
TGTGCCAGCAGCCTCCTGGACAGTTACACCGGGGAGCTGTTTTTT
CASSLLDSYTGELFF
>NA|TRBJ1-1|TRBV29-1|NA
TGCAGCGTTGCCGGGAACACGAACACTGAAGCTTTCTTT
CSVAGNTNTEAFF
>many|TRBJ2-1|TRBV7-9|NA
TGTGCCAGCAGCCCCCGGGGCGGGATCGTCCATGAGCAGTTCTTC
CASSPRGGIVHEQFF
>many|TRBJ1-4|TRBV28|NA
TGTGCCAGCAGTTCCACTCACGCCCCATCTCCCACCCATAATGAAAAACTGTTTTTT
CASSSTHAPSPTHNEKLFF
>few|TRBJ2-7|TRBV20-1|TRBD2
TGCAGTGCAAGGACTAGCTTCCACGAGCAGTACTTC
CSARTSFHEQYF
>few|TRBJ1-1|TRBV10-3|TRBD1
TGTGCCATCAGTGCGCAGGGGGCCGACACTGAAGCTTTCTTT
CAISAQGADTEAFF
>many|TRBJ1-1|TRBV7-2|NA
TGTGCCAGCAGCCCAGGCAGGCGGACTGAAGCTTTCTTT
CASSPGRRTEAFF
>NA|TRBJ2-7|TRBV11-2|NA
TGTGCCAGCAGCTTACCCTCCCCCGAGCAGTACTTC
CASSLPSPEQYF
>NA|TRBJ1-5|TRBV13|TRBD1
TGTGCCAGCAGCAACTCAGGGGGTGATCAGCCCCAGCATTTT
CASSNSGGDQPQHF
>many|TRBJ2-1|TRBV20-1|TRBD2
TGCAGTGCCGATGGACTAGCGGGGAACAATGAGCAGTTCTTC
CSADGLAGNNEQFF
>NA|TRBJ2-5|TRBV19|TRBD2
TGTGCCAGTAGTATTTCGGCGGGAGGGCTGGGAGAGACCCAGTACTTC
CASSISAGGLGETQYF
>many|TRBJ1-1|TRBV13|NA
TGTGCCAGCAGCTTACGCCCCAGGGTCGCTTTCTTT
CASSLRPRVAFF